This T cell receptor beta chain was sequenced during a study of T cell responses to AZD1222 COVID-19 vaccine. V gave up 2 bases and J gave up 5 bases, with 13 bases separating them. The CDR3 covers 15 residues. Germline V gene sequence: CDR1 SGHRS, CDR2 YFSETQ. This table comes from immunoSEQ multiplex PCR, and its TCRdb copy is limited to in-frame clones, with some not included. The data contain 140,000 to 150,000 clones, roughly 89% of them singletons. The specimen was peripheral blood, collected 28 days after the second dose of the MenACWY control vaccine. The chain employs TRBV5-1 and TRBJ2-2, with D possibly TRBD2 on 5 matching bases. The sequence derives from an adult who received the MenACWY meningococcal vaccine as a control. The CDR3: CASSFSSGKTGELFF. Here the CDR3 DNA reads TGCGCCAGCAGCTTCTCTTCGGGAAAGACCGGGGAGCTGTTTTTT.